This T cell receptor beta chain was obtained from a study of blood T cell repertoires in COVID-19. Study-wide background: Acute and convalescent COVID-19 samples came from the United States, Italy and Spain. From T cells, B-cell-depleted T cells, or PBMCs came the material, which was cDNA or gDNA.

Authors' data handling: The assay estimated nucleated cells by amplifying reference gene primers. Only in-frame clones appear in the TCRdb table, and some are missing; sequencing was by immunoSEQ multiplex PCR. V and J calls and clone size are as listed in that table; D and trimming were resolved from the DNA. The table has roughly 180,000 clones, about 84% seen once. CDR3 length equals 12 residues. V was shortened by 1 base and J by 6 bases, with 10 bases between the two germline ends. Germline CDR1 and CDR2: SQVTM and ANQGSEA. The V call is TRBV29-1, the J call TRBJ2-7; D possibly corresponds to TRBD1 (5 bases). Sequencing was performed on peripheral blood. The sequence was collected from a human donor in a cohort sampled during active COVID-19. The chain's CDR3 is CSVEVDSREQYF. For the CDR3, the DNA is TGCAGCGTTGAAGTTGACAGCCGCGAGCAGTACTTC.